The rows below give T cell receptor beta chains drawn from one sample of a study of T cell repertoires in ileal Crohn's disease. Measured with immunoSEQ multiplex PCR; TCRdb has only the in-frame clones, and not every one. The table lists 5,000 or so clones, approximately 82% of them singletons. The sequencing sample was made of ileal tissue. Receptors originate from an adult with Crohn's disease. The CDR3 runs from the conserved cysteine through the conserved F or W. A D gene is named only where the DNA matches it firmly. Rows may omit the clone size; those that give it use once, few, many or a size class.

NA	TRBD1	TRBV19	TRBJ1-2	TGTGCCAGTAGTATGCTGGGACAGGGGCGCCGTCTAAACTATGGCTACACCTTC	CASSMLGQGRRLNYGYTF
NA	NA	TRBV2	TRBJ1-5	TGTGCCAGCAGCGGAGGAGGGTATCAGCCCCAGCATTTT	CASSGGGYQPQHF
NA	TRBD1	TRBV30	TRBJ1-3	TGTGCCTGGAGCGACGACAGGGGGCAAAGTCGGGGAAACACCATATATTTT	CAWSDDRGQSRGNTIYF
NA	NA	TRBV6-1	TRBJ1-1	TGTGCCAGCAGTGAGGTTCGGTATGGTCTCCAGAGGACTGAAGCTTTCTTT	CASSEVRYGLQRTEAFF
NA	NA	TRBV27	TRBJ2-1	TGTGCCAGCAGTGGGACTTCTAATGAGCAGTTCTTC	CASSGTSNEQFF
few	NA	TRBV2	TRBJ1-1	TGTGCCAGCAGTGACTTCTCCGGGACTGAAGCTTTCTTT	CASSDFSGTEAFF
few	NA	TRBV29-1	TRBJ2-2	TGCAGCGTACTGCGGCTCACCGGGGAGCTGTTTTTT	CSVLRLTGELFF
NA	NA	TRBV20-1	TRBJ2-7	TGCAGTGCCCCAGGGGTGAACGAGCAGTACTTC	CSAPGVNEQYF
few	NA	TRBV5-6	TRBJ1-2	TGTGCCAGCAGGTGGGGGGTTTCGGGCTACACCTTC	CASRWGVSGYTF
NA	NA	TRBV5-1	TRBJ2-1	TGCGCCAGCCGCGGGCAAAGCTCCTACAATGAGCAGTTCTTC	CASRGQSSYNEQFF
NA	TRBD1	TRBV28	TRBJ1-6	TGTGCCAGCAGCCCCGGACAGGGTTGGCCACCCCTCCACTTT	CASSPGQGWPPLHF
NA	NA	TRBV6-5	TRBJ1-1	TGTGCCAGCAGTTCCGGGGGGGTCCCCACTGAAGCTTTCTTT	CASSSGGVPTEAFF
NA	TRBD1	TRBV7-2	TRBJ1-2	TGTGCCAGCAGCTCCGGGGACAGAGCTAACTATGGCTACACCTTC	CASSSGDRANYGYTF
once	NA	TRBV28	TRBJ1-1	TGTGCCAGCAGTGCGATCACTGAAGCTTTCTTT	CASSAITEAFF
once	NA	TRBV9	TRBJ2-7	TGTGCCAGCAGCGTCGGTGGGGCCATTGGGACCTACGAGCAGTACTTC	CASSVGGAIGTYEQYF
NA	TRBD1	TRBV2	TRBJ1-2	TGTGCCAGCAAGGCCAGGGGGCTACTCAGCTATGGCTACACCTTC	CASKARGLLSYGYTF
NA	NA	TRBV30	TRBJ2-7	TGTGCCTGGAGTGTCCTGTCTTACGAGCAGTACTTC	CAWSVLSYEQYF
NA	NA	TRBV29-1	TRBJ2-7	TGCAGCGTTGAAATTAGCAGATACGAGCAGTACTTC	CSVEISRYEQYF
NA	TRBD2	TRBV6-4	TRBJ2-3	TGTGCCAGCAGTGAGCGAGCGGGGGGGGGCACAGATACGCAGTATTTT	CASSERAGGGTDTQYF
NA	TRBD1	TRBV9	TRBJ1-1	TGTGCCAGCAGCTCCGGAGGGGGCGCGGGAGGCACTGAAGCTTTCTTT	CASSSGGGAGGTEAFF
NA	TRBD1	TRBV5-6	TRBJ1-2	TGTGCCAGCAGCTTGGGGACAGGGACGAGATCCTATGGCTACACCTTC	CASSLGTGTRSYGYTF
NA	NA	TRBV5-1	TRBJ2-7	TGCGCCAGCAGGCCGGGCACAGGCTACGAGCAGTACTTC	CASRPGTGYEQYF
NA	TRBD1	TRBV18	TRBJ1-1	TGTGCCAGCTCAGAGGACAGGCATAACACTGAAGCTTTCTTT	CASSEDRHNTEAFF
NA	TRBD1	TRBV18	TRBJ2-1	TGTGCCAGCTCACCCTGGACAGGGGGCAATGAGCAGTTCTTC	CASSPWTGGNEQFF
NA	NA	TRBV4-1	TRBJ2-2	TGCGCCAGCAGCCAAGAAAGGAGAATCACCGGGGAGCTGTTTTTT	CASSQERRITGELFF
NA	NA	TRBV5-1	TRBJ2-7	TGCGCCAGCAGCTCACAGGGACACGAGCAGTACTTC	CASSSQGHEQYF
NA	TRBD1	TRBV5-1	TRBJ2-5	TGCGCCAGCAGCGTGGGACAGCTACAAGAGACCCAGTACTTC	CASSVGQLQETQYF
few	TRBD1	TRBV2	TRBJ1-5	TGTGCCAGCAACCCCGGGACAGGCCCTCAGCCCCAGCATTTT	CASNPGTGPQPQHF
NA	NA	TRBV12-5	TRBJ2-2	TGTGCTAGTGGCTACGCTCCTATCTCCACCGGGGAGCTGTTTTTT	CASGYAPISTGELFF
few	NA	TRBV18	TRBJ2-1	TGTGCCAGCTCACCAAAGGCAGGCGAGAGTGAGCAGTTCTTC	CASSPKAGESEQFF
NA	NA	TRBV12-5	TRBJ1-1	TGTGCTAGTGGTTTGGTTGGGGGACTAGGCACTGAAGCTTTCTTT	CASGLVGGLGTEAFF
NA	NA	TRBV5-4	TRBJ1-2	TGTGCCAGCAGCTTTCCCCAGGGTACTAACTATGGCTACACCTTC	CASSFPQGTNYGYTF
once	NA	TRBV28	TRBJ1-1	TGTGCCAGCAGACCGGGGGGGGAAGGGAGGAACACTGAAGCTTTCTTT	CASRPGGEGRNTEAFF
NA	NA	TRBV9	TRBJ2-5	TGTGCCAGCAGCGTATTGGACAGCCAAGAGACCCAGTACTTC	CASSVLDSQETQYF
NA	NA	TRBV5-6	TRBJ1-2	TGTGCCAGCAGCGAAACCAGGCTCGTGACGGGGGGCTACACCTTC	CASSETRLVTGGYTF
NA	TRBD1	TRBV7-6	TRBJ2-7	TGTGCCAGCAGCTTAGTGCCCAGGGGGTACGAGCAGTACTTC	CASSLVPRGYEQYF
NA	NA	TRBV9	TRBJ2-3	TGTGCCAGCAGCGTAGCGGGCACAGATACGCAGTATTTT	CASSVAGTDTQYF
NA	TRBD1	TRBV5-6	TRBJ2-1	TGTGCCAGCAGCCTCGACAGGGTCAATGAGCAGTTCTTC	CASSLDRVNEQFF
NA	NA	TRBV5-4	TRBJ1-2	TGTGCCAGCAGCTCAGGACAGATGAGGGAACGGTATGGCTACACCTTC	CASSSGQMRERYGYTF
few	NA	TRBV5-8	TRBJ1-4	TGTGCCAGCAGCTTGCCAGGCGGGGGCCGAGAAAAACTGTTTTTT	CASSLPGGGREKLFF
NA	NA	TRBV6-5	TRBJ1-6	TGTGCCAGCAGTTTCGGAGGACGGAACTATAATTCACCCCTCCACTTT	CASSFGGRNYNSPLHF
once	NA	TRBV30	TRBJ2-6	TGTGCCTGGAGTGTTGGAAGAGGGTCACTCTCTGGGGCCAACGTCCTGACTTTC	CAWSVGRGSLSGANVLTF
NA	TRBD1	TRBV5-4	TRBJ1-1	TGTGCCAGCAGCTATTGGACAGGGGGCGATAGGACTGAAGCTTTCTTT	CASSYWTGGDRTEAFF
once	TRBD1	TRBV18	TRBJ2-3	TGTGCCAGCTCTCCGGGGACAGGATCAGATACGCAGTATTTT	CASSPGTGSDTQYF
NA	NA	TRBV14	TRBJ2-7	TGTGCCAGCAGCCAGGTGGGAGGTTCGGTCAGCGAGCAGTACTTC	CASSQVGGSVSEQYF
NA	NA	TRBV25-1	TRBJ1-4	TGTGCCAGCAGTGAGGGCAGGGCGTCGGCTAATGAAAAACTGTTTTTT	CASSEGRASANEKLFF
NA	NA	TRBV4-2	TRBJ1-2	TGTGCCAGCAGCCAAGATGGGCAGGGAACCTATGGCTACACCTTC	CASSQDGQGTYGYTF
NA	NA	TRBV18	TRBJ1-1	TGTGCCAGCTCCCTCTGGGACACCACTGAAGCTTTCTTT	CASSLWDTTEAFF
NA	TRBD1	TRBV7-9	TRBJ2-7	TGTGCCAGCAGCTTAGGGCCGGACAGGGCTCACGAGCAGTACTTC	CASSLGPDRAHEQYF